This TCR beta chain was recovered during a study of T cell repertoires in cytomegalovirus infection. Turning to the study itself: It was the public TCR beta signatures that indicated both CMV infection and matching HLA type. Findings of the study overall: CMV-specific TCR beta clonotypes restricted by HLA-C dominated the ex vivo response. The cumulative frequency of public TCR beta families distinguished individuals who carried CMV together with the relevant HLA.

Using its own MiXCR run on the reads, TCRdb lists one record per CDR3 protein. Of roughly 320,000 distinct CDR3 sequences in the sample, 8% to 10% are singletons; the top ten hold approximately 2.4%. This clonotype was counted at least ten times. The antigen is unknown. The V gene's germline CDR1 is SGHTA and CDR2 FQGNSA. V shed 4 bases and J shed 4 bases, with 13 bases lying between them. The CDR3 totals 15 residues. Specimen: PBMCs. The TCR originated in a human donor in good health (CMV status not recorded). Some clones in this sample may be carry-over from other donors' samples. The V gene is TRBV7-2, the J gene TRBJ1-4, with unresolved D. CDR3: CASSSARTSNEKLFF. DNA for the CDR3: TGTGCCAGCAGCTCGGCAAGGACTAGTAATGAAAAACTGTTTTTT. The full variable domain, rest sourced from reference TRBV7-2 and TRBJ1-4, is GAGVSQSPSNKVTEKGKDVELRCDPISGHTALYWYRQSLGQGLEFLIYFQGNSAPDKSGLPSDRFSAERTGGSVSTLTIQRTQQEDSAVYLCASSSARTSNEKLFFGSGTQLSVL.